These 26 T cell receptor beta chains share one sample of origin, sequenced in a study of identical twins. TCRdb analysed the 5' RACE reads with MiXCR anew, one entry per CDR3 protein. Of about 690,000 distinct CDR3 sequences in the sample, approximately 6.1% were seen once. Source material: naive T cells sorted from blood. The receptors come from a man younger than 30 in good health.

The genes are TRBV25-1 and TRBJ1-4, with D perhaps matching TRBD1 (6 bases). CDR1 is MGHDK, CDR2 SYGVNS, per germline. The V and J ends lost 7 bases and 7 bases respectively, with 16 bases between them. This CDR3 contains 14 residues. The CDR3 nucleotides read TGTGCCAGCAACAGCCCGGGGGCTGGTGAAAAACTGTTTTTT. It yields the protein CASNSPGAGEKLFF.

The sample holds a few counts of this clonotype. The chain links TRBV4-2 to TRBJ2-3; TRBD2 agrees at 13 bases. The J segment lost 1 base and the V segment lost 4 bases, leaving 14 bases of the junction unmatched. The CDR3 runs 20 residues. CDR1 is LGHNA and CDR2 is YNFKEQ in the germline V gene. The CDR3 DNA is TGTGCCAGCAGCCTTTCGGTACTAGCGGGAGGGCCAGGGGGCACAGATACGCAGTATTTT. Translating gives CASSLSVLAGGPGGTDTQYF.

The table lists this clonotype with many counts. J is TRBJ2-2 and V is TRBV7-8; D assignment may be TRBD1 or TRBD2 (5 bases each). V was pared by 1 base and J by 2 bases, with 14 bases between. There are 17 residues in the CDR3. Germline V gives CDR1 SGHVS, CDR2 FQNEAQ. The CDR3 DNA reads as TGTGCCAGCAGCTTAGAGGTCCAGGGACCCAACACCGGGGAGCTGTTTTTT. This codes for CASSLEVQGPNTGELFF.

This clonotype was counted ten times or more. This chain joins TRBV5-1 and TRBJ2-7; D remains unclear. The CDR3 consists of 12 residues. The germline V and J ends were trimmed by 2 bases and 5 bases, with 8 bases remaining between them. CDR1 and CDR2 from the germline V gene are SGHRS and YFSETQ. CDR3 loop: CASSLTSNEQYV. CDR3 nucleotide sequence: TGCGCCAGCAGCTTAACCAGCAACGAGCAGTACGTC.

This rearrangement joins TRBV7-9 to TRBJ2-1, with 9 bases matching TRBD2. This CDR3 comprises 16 residues. Germline CDR1 reads SEHNR; CDR2 reads FQNEAQ (reference sequence). With V trimmed by 5 bases and J by 4 bases, 9 bases remained unmatched. CDR3 DNA: TGTGCCAGCAGCCAAGGTTCTAGCGGGACTTACAATGAGCAGTTCTTC. Amino acid sequence: CASSQGSSGTYNEQFF.

This clonotype was recorded many times. The chain couples TRBV4-1 to TRBJ2-5; tentative D call: TRBD2 (5 bases). V lost 3 bases and J 5 bases, leaving 13 bases between the germline ends. The CDR3 runs to 14 residues. Germline V gene lookup returns CDR1 MGHRA and CDR2 YSYEKL. CDR3 coding DNA: TGCGCCAGCAGCCAGCTACCGGGGTGGGAGACCCAGTACTTC. It translates to CASSQLPGWETQYF.

This clonotype was seen more than once but under ten times. This chain joins TRBV6-1 and TRBJ2-2; D remains unclear. V gave up 5 bases and J gave up 4 bases, with 17 bases separating them. The germline gives CDR1 MNHNS, CDR2 SASEGT. The CDR3 extends over 16 amino acids. The CDR3 region is CASSPGRVGGTGELFF. The CDR3 bases are TGTGCCAGCAGTCCCGGACGAGTGGGTGGCACCGGGGAGCTGTTTTTT.

This clonotype was picked up many times. This chain uses TRBV12-3 or TRBV12-4 with TRBJ2-1, with 10 bases matching TRBD1. CDR3 length equals 14 residues. The V and J ends lost 8 bases and 2 bases, in that order; junction bases with no gene match: 3. The CDR3 DNA sequence: TGTGCCAGCTCGGACAGGGGGACCTACAATGAGCAGTTCTTC. It translates to CASSDRGTYNEQFF.

V is TRBV19 and J is TRBJ1-2; 7 bases agree with TRBD1. Germline CDR1 and CDR2: LNHDA and SQIVND (reference sequence). The CDR3 totals 11 residues. V gave up 9 bases and J gave up 7 bases; unmatched junction bases: 5. The CDR3 sequence is CASRQGGGYTF. The CDR3 nucleotides are TGTGCCAGCAGACAGGGTGGTGGCTACACCTTC. The full variable domain, rest sourced from reference TRBV19 and TRBJ1-2, is DGGITQSPKYLFRKEGQNVTLSCEQNLNHDAMYWYRQDPGQGLRLIYYSQIVNDFQKGDIAEGYSVSREKKESFPLTVTSAQKNPTAFYLCASRQGGGYTFGSGTRLTVV.

The chain couples TRBV5-5 to TRBJ2-5; TRBD2 matches at 7 bases. This CDR3 has 15 amino acids. Germline lookup yields CDR1 SGHKS and CDR2 YYEKEE (reference sequence). After removal of 0 bases from V and 5 bases from J, the junction contained 7 bases not matched to a gene. The CDR3 sequence: CASSLAPGREETQYF. The CDR3 DNA reads as TGTGCCAGCAGCTTGGCACCGGGGCGGGAGGAGACCCAGTACTTC.

This clonotype was seen at least ten times. The chain carries TRBV29-1 and TRBJ2-3, with unresolved D. Trimming stripped 4 bases from V and 0 bases from J, with 8 bases between. The CDR3 contains 13 residues. The germline V gene encodes CDR1 SQVTM and CDR2 ANQGSEA. The CDR3 DNA reads TGCAGCGTTGGCACTTCCAGCACAGATACGCAGTATTTT. Translation gives CSVGTSSTDTQYF.

This clonotype has at least ten counts. The V call is TRBV5-1, the J call TRBJ2-1; a possible D gene is TRBD2 (6 bases). Germline values: CDR1 SGHRS, CDR2 YFSETQ. This CDR3 contains 14 residues. The V end was cut by 0 bases, the J end by 5 bases, with 9 bases between. In nucleotides, the CDR3 is TGCGCCAGCAGCTTGGATGGAGGGAACAATGAGCAGTTCTTC. This gives the protein CASSLDGGNNEQFF.

The chain carries TRBV29-1 and TRBJ2-3; no definite D call. This CDR3 is built from 13 residues. Between the trimmed V and J ends, which lost 3 bases and 4 bases, there was a span of 11 bases. CDR1 and CDR2 from the germline V gene are SQVTM and ANQGSEA. The CDR3 sequence is CSVDGPLPDTQYF. CDR3 DNA sequence: TGCAGCGTTGATGGGCCTCTCCCAGATACGCAGTATTTT.

This clonotype was recorded many times. The V call is TRBV29-1, the J call TRBJ1-2; D may be TRBD1 (5 bases). Trimming removed 5 bases from V and 8 bases from J, with 15 bases in between. The germline V gene encodes CDR1 SQVTM and CDR2 ANQGSEA. The CDR3 loop spans 12 amino acids. This CDR3 reads CSVRGSREGYTF. The CDR3 DNA sequence: TGCAGCGTTAGGGGCAGCCGGGAAGGCTACACCTTC.

This clonotype was detected ten times or more. The chain carries TRBV5-1 and TRBJ2-1, with TRBD2 matching 11 bases. Germline V gene lookup returns CDR1 SGHRS and CDR2 YFSETQ. The CDR3 spans 15 residues. V lost 3 bases to trimming and J lost 8 bases; unmatched junction nucleotides: 7. The CDR3: CASSSLAGGRYEQFF. CDR3 DNA sequence: TGCGCCAGCAGCTCCCTAGCGGGAGGTCGCTATGAGCAGTTCTTC.

This clonotype has ten or more counts. The gene calls are TRBV4-1 and TRBJ2-6; D might be TRBD2 (6 bases). The CDR3 covers 20 residues. The germline V gene encodes CDR1 MGHRA and CDR2 YSYEKL. V was cut by 6 bases and J by 0 bases, with 24 bases left in between. The CDR3 loop reads CASRPRLLVGLDSGANVLTF. For the CDR3, the DNA is TGCGCCAGCAGACCCCGTCTACTAGTGGGACTGGACTCTGGGGCCAACGTCCTGACTTTC.

This clonotype was observed a few times. CDR3 DNA sequence: TGCGCCAGCAGCCCGATCACAGGGGCCGGGGAGCTGTTTTTT. It encodes CASSPITGAGELFF. The chain links TRBV5-1 to TRBJ2-2, with TRBD1 matching over 7 bases. V was clipped by 4 bases and J by 6 bases; unmatched bases: 6. The CDR3 has 14 amino acids. From germline, CDR1 is SGHRS and CDR2 YFSETQ.

This clonotype has only a few counts. The genes are TRBV20-1 and TRBJ1-2; D may be TRBD1 (5 bases). The germline V and J ends were trimmed by 7 bases and 8 bases, with 26 bases remaining between them. Germline CDR1 reads DFQATT; CDR2 reads SNEGSKA (reference sequence). This CDR3 has 15 residues. CDR3 residues: CSVFVRQSPGDGYTF. Here the CDR3 DNA reads TGCAGTGTTTTCGTCCGACAGTCCCCGGGGGACGGCTACACCTTC.

This sequence joins TRBV5-1 and TRBJ2-6; TRBD1 or TRBD2 may be the D gene (5 bases each). This CDR3 comprises 15 residues. V lost 4 bases and J lost 0, with 8 bases in between. Germline lookup yields CDR1 SGHRS and CDR2 YFSETQ. The CDR3 here is CASSEGTSGANVLTF. Here the CDR3 DNA reads TGCGCCAGCAGCGAGGGGACCTCTGGGGCCAACGTCCTGACTTTC.

This clonotype has a handful of counts. The J gene is TRBJ2-5, the V gene TRBV5-1; 7 bases fit TRBD1. The trim removed 7 bases at V and 2 bases at J, leaving 5 bases unmatched. The CDR3 is 13 residues long. Germline-derived CDR1 and CDR2 are SGHRS and YFSETQ. CDR3 protein: CASWGQLQETQYF. CDR3 DNA: TGCGCCAGCTGGGGACAGCTTCAAGAGACCCAGTACTTC.

On this clonotype itself: A much larger clone differs by one base, so this may be a read error. The chain is built from TRBV27 and TRBJ2-1, with 7 bases that match TRBD2. The CDR3 spans 14 residues. After removal of 7 bases from V and 6 bases from J, the junction contained 9 bases not matched to a gene. CDR1 and CDR2 (germline): MNHEY, SMNVEV (reference sequence). CDR3 loop: CASIRDYISNEQFF. CDR3 nucleotides: TGTGCCAGCATCAGGGACTATATAAGCAATGAGCAGTTCTTC.

This clonotype was recorded at least ten times. The chain couples TRBV5-1 to TRBJ1-1, with 7 positions matching TRBD1. The CDR3 loop spans 17 amino acids. The V segment lost 0 bases and the J segment 4 bases; nucleotides outside the gene matches: 12. The germline V gene has CDR1 SGHRS and CDR2 YFSETQ. CDR3 DNA: TGCGCCAGCAGCTTGGAGGGGGCCAGGGGATACGGCACTGAAGCTTTCTTT. Translating gives CASSLEGARGYGTEAFF.

This clonotype was observed a few times. This CDR3 reads CASSLKAGGFSRETQYF. In DNA, the CDR3 is TGTGCCAGCAGCTTGAAGGCAGGGGGATTCAGTAGGGAGACCCAGTACTTC. The chain couples TRBV5-5 to TRBJ2-5; 7 positions agree with TRBD1. V was clipped by 1 base and J by 5 bases; unmatched bases: 14. This CDR3 region has 17 residues. CDR1 and CDR2 (germline): SGHKS, YYEKEE (reference sequence).

This clonotype occurred many times. The chain is built from TRBV5-1 and TRBJ2-3; D could derive from TRBD1 or TRBD2 (5 bases each). The germline V and J ends were trimmed by 4 bases and 2 bases, with 11 bases remaining between them. CDR1 is SGHRS, CDR2 YFSETQ, per germline. The CDR3 sequence is 14 residues long. The CDR3 DNA reads TGCGCCAGCAGCACGCCCGGGACCACAGATACGCAGTATTTT. Its protein product is CASSTPGTTDTQYF.

This clonotype was seen ten or more times. The chain carries TRBV25-1 and TRBJ2-7; D call uncertain. Per the germline V gene, CDR1 is MGHDK and CDR2 is SYGVNS. The CDR3 extends over 10 amino acids. The V end was cut by 10 bases, the J end by 4 bases, with 8 bases between. DNA for the CDR3: TGTGCCATCCACTCTTACGAGCAGTACGTC. It encodes CAIHSYEQYV.

This clonotype has a handful of counts. This rearrangement joins TRBV25-1 to TRBJ1-4, with 12 positions matching TRBD1. V trimming: 3 bases; J trimming: 8 bases; junction bases outside the gene matches: 7. The CDR3 extends over 16 amino acids. Germline lookup yields CDR1 MGHDK and CDR2 SYGVNS. The DNA for the CDR3 is TGTGCCAGCAGTGAGCAGGGACAGGGGGCACGAGAAAAACTGTTTTTT. This encodes CASSEQGQGAREKLFF. The complete variable domain, with remaining parts taken from reference TRBV25-1 and TRBJ1-4, reads EADIYQTPRYLVIGTGKKITLECSQTMGHDKMYWYQQDPGMELHLIHYSYGVNSTEKGDLSSESTVSRIRTEHFPLTLESARPSHTSQYLCASSEQGQGAREKLFFGSGTQLSVL.